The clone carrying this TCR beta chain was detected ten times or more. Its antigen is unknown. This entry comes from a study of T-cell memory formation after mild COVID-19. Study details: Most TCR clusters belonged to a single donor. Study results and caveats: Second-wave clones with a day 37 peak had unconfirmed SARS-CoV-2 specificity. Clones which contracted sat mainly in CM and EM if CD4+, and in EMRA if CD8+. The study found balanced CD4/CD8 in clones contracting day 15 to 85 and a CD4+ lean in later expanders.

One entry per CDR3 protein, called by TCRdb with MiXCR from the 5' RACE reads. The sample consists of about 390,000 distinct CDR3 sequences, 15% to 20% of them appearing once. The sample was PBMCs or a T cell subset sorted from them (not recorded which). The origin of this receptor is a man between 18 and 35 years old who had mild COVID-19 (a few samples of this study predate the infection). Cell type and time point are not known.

The CDR3 DNA reads as TGTGCCAGCAGCCCGCAGGGACAGGGGGCAGATACGCAGTATTTT. It yields the protein CASSPQGQGADTQYF. This rearrangement joins TRBV7-8 to TRBJ2-3, with 11 bases lining up with TRBD1. The ends lost 5 bases at V and 4 bases at J; junction bases unmatched: 5. This CDR3 comprises 15 residues. The germline V gene encodes CDR1 SGHVS and CDR2 FQNEAQ. Based on the CDR3 plus reference TRBV7-8 and TRBJ2-3, the full variable domain is GAGVSQSPRYKVAKRGQDVALRCDPISGHVSLFWYQQALGQGPEFLTYFQNEAQLDKSGLPSDRFFAERPEGSVSTLKIQRTQQEDSAVYLCASSPQGQGADTQYFGPGTRLTVL.